This T cell receptor (beta chain) comes out of a study of T cell clonotyping in hematopoietic cell transplantation. Study conclusions and caveats: Graft donor and pretransplant recipient Inverse Simpson Index values predicted broader posttransplant TCR diversity. After transplant, recipient diversity fell while pathologically expanded clonotypes grew through day 180.

The method was immunoSEQ multiplex PCR; TCRdb's version includes in-frame clones alone and lacks a portion of them. The profile shows fewer than 45,000 clones, over 80% of them singletons. Comment on this clone: The antigen remains undetermined.

V lost 0 bases, J lost 4 bases, and 10 bases lay in between. Germline V gene data show CDR1 as SGHRS and CDR2 as YFSETQ. This CDR3 comprises 14 residues. The chain links TRBV5-1 to TRBJ1-2; D is ambiguous. The origin of this receptor is a woman aged 40 to 50 in good health. Some clones in this sample may be carry-over from other donors' samples. Sequenced sample: peripheral blood mononuclear cells. The CDR3 is CASSLGEALYGYTF. CDR3 DNA sequence: TGCGCCAGCAGCTTGGGTGAGGCCCTCTATGGCTACACCTTC. Looking up the rest from reference TRBV5-1 and TRBJ1-2 gives the full variable domain: KAGVTQTPRYLIKTRGQQVTLSCSPISGHRSVSWYQQTPGQGLQFLFEYFSETQRNKGNFPGRFSGRQFSNSRSEMNVSTLELGDSALYLCASSLGEALYGYTFGSGTRLTVV.